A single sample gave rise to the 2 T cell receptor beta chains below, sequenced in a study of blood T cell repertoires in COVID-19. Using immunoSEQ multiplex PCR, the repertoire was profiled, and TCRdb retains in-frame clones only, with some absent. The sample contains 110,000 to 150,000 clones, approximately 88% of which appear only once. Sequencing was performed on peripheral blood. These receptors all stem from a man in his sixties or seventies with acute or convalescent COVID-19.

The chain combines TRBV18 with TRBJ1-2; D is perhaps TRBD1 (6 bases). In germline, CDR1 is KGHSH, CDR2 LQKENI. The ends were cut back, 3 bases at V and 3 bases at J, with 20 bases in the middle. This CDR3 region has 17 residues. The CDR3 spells CASSPSVGQSLYYGYTF. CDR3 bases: TGTGCCAGCTCACCTTCGGTCGGACAGAGCCTTTACTATGGCTACACCTTC.

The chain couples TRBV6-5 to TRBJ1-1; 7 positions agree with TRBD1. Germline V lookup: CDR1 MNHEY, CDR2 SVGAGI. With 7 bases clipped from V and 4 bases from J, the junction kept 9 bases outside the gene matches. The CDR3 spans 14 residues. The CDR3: CASNPTGSATEAFF. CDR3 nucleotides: TGTGCCAGCAACCCGACAGGGTCAGCCACTGAAGCTTTCTTT.